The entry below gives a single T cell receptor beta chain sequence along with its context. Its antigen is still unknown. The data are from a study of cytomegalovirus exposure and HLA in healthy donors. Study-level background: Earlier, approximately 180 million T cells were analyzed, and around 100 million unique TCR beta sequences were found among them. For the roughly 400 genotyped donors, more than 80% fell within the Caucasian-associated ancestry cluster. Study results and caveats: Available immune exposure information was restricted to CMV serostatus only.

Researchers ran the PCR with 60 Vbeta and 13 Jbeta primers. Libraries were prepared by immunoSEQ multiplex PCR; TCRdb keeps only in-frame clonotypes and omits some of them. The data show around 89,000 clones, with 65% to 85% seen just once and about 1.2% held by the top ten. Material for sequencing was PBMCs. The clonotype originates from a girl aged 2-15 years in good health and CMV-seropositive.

This CDR3 is CASSLRDRGEPQHF. CDR3 bases: TGTGCCAGCAGTTTGCGGGACAGGGGCGAGCCCCAGCATTTT. The V gene is TRBV27, the J gene TRBJ1-5, with 10 nucleotides matching TRBD1. Germline V gene sequence: CDR1 MNHEY, CDR2 SMNVEV (reference sequence). V lost 3 bases to trimming and J lost 8 bases; unmatched junction nucleotides: 4. The CDR3 consists of 14 residues.